These T cell receptor beta chains were read from a single sample in a study of T cell changes during pregnancy in multiple sclerosis. Repertoires were generated with immunoSEQ multiplex PCR, while TCRdb's copy carries only in-frame clones and drops some. Found here are about 57,000 clones, just over 90% of them singletons; the top ten hold more than 1.5%. This material consisted of peripheral blood, taken after pregnancy. These receptors all stem from a female donor with multiple sclerosis, enrolled in a pregnancy study. Each CDR3 is given with its conserved first and last residue. The D gene is left open where the match is weak. For some rows the clone size is stated as once, few or many, or as a class when expanded; others skip it.

DNA	CDR3	V	J	size	D
TGCGCCAGCAGCCAAGATGGCTCCGGGCAGGGTCAGCCCCAGCATTTT	CASSQDGSGQGQPQHF	TRBV4-1	TRBJ1-5	NA	NA
TGTGCCAGCAGTTCGACAGGGAAGTATGGCTACACCTTC	CASSSTGKYGYTF	TRBV28	TRBJ1-2	NA	TRBD1
TGTGCCAGTAGTGATTACCCTAGCGGGAGAAGATCCGCTGAGCAGTTCTTC	CASSDYPSGRRSAEQFF	TRBV19	TRBJ2-1	NA	TRBD2
TGTGCCAGCAGCTTAGGAGCGGGAGCTTCCAATGAGCAGTTCTTC	CASSLGAGASNEQFF	TRBV7-6	TRBJ2-1	NA	TRBD2
TGTGCCAGCAGCCGTGAAGAGACCCAGTACTTC	CASSREETQYF	TRBV7-2	TRBJ2-5	NA	NA
TGTGCCAGCTCACCTCAGGACAGATCCCACACTGAAGCTTTCTTT	CASSPQDRSHTEAFF	TRBV18	TRBJ1-1	few	NA
TGCGCCAGCAGCCAACCGCGAACCAGGGACAACGAGCAGTACTTC	CASSQPRTRDNEQYF	TRBV4-1	TRBJ2-7	once	NA
TGTGCCAGCAGTTTTGTCGGGAGCTACACCTTC	CASSFVGSYTF	TRBV28	TRBJ1-2	NA	NA
TGTGCCAGCAGCTTATCGGGACTAGTCGATGAGCAGTTCTTC	CASSLSGLVDEQFF	TRBV7-3	TRBJ2-1	NA	TRBD2
TGTGCCAGCAGCGTAGTCCCCCAGTCCGCCGACAATGAGCAGTTCTTC	CASSVVPQSADNEQFF	TRBV9	TRBJ2-1	NA	NA
TGTGCCAGTAGTATAGTTATTCCTCCTTACGAGCAGTACTTC	CASSIVIPPYEQYF	TRBV19	TRBJ2-7	NA	NA
TGTGCCAGCAGTTGGGGAGGGACGGCGACTTCCTACAATGAGCAGTTCTTC	CASSWGGTATSYNEQFF	TRBV27	TRBJ2-1	once	TRBD2
TGCAGCGTTAAGACTCTCCGAGCTGTTTTT	CSVKTLRAVF	TRBV29-1	TRBJ2-2	NA	NA
TGTGCCAGCAGCTTAGTGCACAACTCCTACGAGCAGTACTTC	CASSLVHNSYEQYF	TRBV7-6	TRBJ2-7	NA	NA
TGTGCCAGCAGTCGACGGACAGGGTTTTCTAACTATGGCTACACCTTC	CASSRRTGFSNYGYTF	TRBV28	TRBJ1-2	NA	TRBD1
TGTGCCAGCACGGCGGGAGGGGGACGGCACCAAGAGACCCAGTACTTC	CASTAGGGRHQETQYF	TRBV11-3	TRBJ2-5	once	TRBD2
TGCGCCAGCAGCTTGGAGGGGACAGGGGGTCGGGAGACCCAGTACTTC	CASSLEGTGGRETQYF	TRBV5-1	TRBJ2-5	once	TRBD1
TGTGCCAGCAGCCGGAGACAGGGCACTGAAGCTTTCTTT	CASSRRQGTEAFF	TRBV5-5	TRBJ1-1	NA	TRBD1
TGCGCCAGCAGCCAAGAGAATGGGCTAGCGTCAACCTACGAGCAGTACTTC	CASSQENGLASTYEQYF	TRBV4-1	TRBJ2-7	NA	NA
TGTGCCAGCAGTTCTATATATGGCTACACCTTC	CASSSIYGYTF	TRBV28	TRBJ1-2	NA	NA
TGTGCCAGCAGCGCGAGGGGTGGGAGGACATACAATGAGCAGTTCTTC	CASSARGGRTYNEQFF	TRBV5-4	TRBJ2-1	NA	NA
TGTGCCAGCAGCCCCACTGGGCAGACCCAGTACTTC	CASSPTGQTQYF	TRBV7-6	TRBJ2-5	NA	NA
TGCAGCGTGACCCGACAGTCAGATACGCAGTATTTT	CSVTRQSDTQYF	TRBV29-1	TRBJ2-3	NA	NA
TGCAGCGTAGAACAGGGGGCTGGGGACACTGAAGCTTTCTTT	CSVEQGAGDTEAFF	TRBV29-1	TRBJ1-1	NA	TRBD1
TGTGCCAGCAGGACAGGTCTGTTGGAGACCCAGTACTTC	CASRTGLLETQYF	TRBV6-6	TRBJ2-5	NA	NA
TGTGCCAGCAGCCCAGGGACAGGGGGCCACACTGAAGCTTTCTTT	CASSPGTGGHTEAFF	TRBV9	TRBJ1-1	NA	TRBD1
TGCGCCAGCAGCCACGAGCGGGAGGTAAATGAGCAGTTCTTC	CASSHEREVNEQFF	TRBV4-1	TRBJ2-1	NA	TRBD2
TGTGCCAGCAGTTTGAGGGCGGAAAGCTCCTACGAGCAGTACTTC	CASSLRAESSYEQYF	TRBV27	TRBJ2-7	NA	NA
TGTGCCAGCAGCCAGTATAGAGCCGGTGAAGAGACCCAGTACTTC	CASSQYRAGEETQYF	TRBV14	TRBJ2-5	NA	NA
TGTGCCAGCAGGCTAGCGGCCACTATGGAGACCCAGTACTTC	CASRLAATMETQYF	TRBV27	TRBJ2-5	NA	TRBD2
TGTGCCAGCAGTGAAGTTAGAGGAGACAGTGGGTCAATCAACACTGAAGCTTTCTTT	CASSEVRGDSGSINTEAFF	TRBV2	TRBJ1-1	NA	NA
TGTGCCAGCAGCCAAGGAGCGGGTTCCTACGAGCAGTACTTC	CASSQGAGSYEQYF	TRBV4-2	TRBJ2-7	NA	NA
TGTGCCAGCAGCGTAGTACTAGCGGGAGGGGAGCTGTTTTTT	CASSVVLAGGELFF	TRBV9	TRBJ2-2	NA	TRBD2
TGTGCCATCCATGGGGGGACTGAAGCTTTCTTT	CAIHGGTEAFF	TRBV28	TRBJ1-1	few	NA
TGTGCCAGCAGGGAGGAATACAATGAGCAGTTCTTC	CASREEYNEQFF	TRBV28	TRBJ2-1	NA	NA
TGTGCCAGCAGCTCCAATAGCGGGGGGGCTAGCGGGTGGAGCGGGGAGCTGTTTTTT	CASSSNSGGASGWSGELFF	TRBV7-2	TRBJ2-2	few	TRBD2
TGTGCCAGCAGCTCCGACAGTCTCGGGTACTTC	CASSSDSLGYF	TRBV7-9	TRBJ2-5	NA	NA
TGTGCCAGCAGTCCCCTTGTTAGTGCCACCTTC	CASSPLVSATF	TRBV7-2	TRBJ1-2	few	NA
TGTGCCAGCAGCCCCGGGACTAGCCCATTTGGGGCCCAGTACTTC	CASSPGTSPFGAQYF	TRBV6-6	TRBJ2-5	NA	TRBD2
TGTGCTAGTGGTTCCGGAAGCGGGAAAGAGACCCAGTACTTC	CASGSGSGKETQYF	TRBV12-5	TRBJ2-5	NA	TRBD2
TGTGCCAGCAGCTTGGCGGCGGGTAATCCTAGCACAGATACGCAGTATTTT	CASSLAAGNPSTDTQYF	TRBV5-6	TRBJ2-3	NA	NA
TGTGCCAGTAGTCAACAGACCAATGGCTACACCTTC	CASSQQTNGYTF	TRBV19	TRBJ1-2	NA	NA
TGTGCCAGCAGATCGTCTGGGGCCGCAGATACGCAGTATTTT	CASRSSGAADTQYF	TRBV7-2	TRBJ2-3	NA	NA
TGTGCCAGTAGCAGAGAAGGGACAGGGGTTTCTAACGAGCAGTACTTC	CASSREGTGVSNEQYF	TRBV19	TRBJ2-7	NA	TRBD1
TGTGCCAGCTCACCACGGGGACTACACACAGATACGCAGTATTTT	CASSPRGLHTDTQYF	TRBV18	TRBJ2-3	NA	TRBD2
TGCAGCGGTGGACTAGCGGGAGTTACCGGGGAGCTGTTTTTT	CSGGLAGVTGELFF	TRBV29-1	TRBJ2-2	NA	TRBD2
TGTGCCAGCAGCCGCGGGGTCTCCTACGAGCAGTACTTC	CASSRGVSYEQYF	TRBV7-9	TRBJ2-7	NA	NA
TGTGCCAGCAGTTCCTCACAGGACCACCAAGAGACCCAGTACTTC	CASSSSQDHQETQYF	TRBV28	TRBJ2-5	NA	NA
TGTGCCAGCAGCCATCCTGAGGGCGCCTACGAGCAGTACTTC	CASSHPEGAYEQYF	TRBV7-2	TRBJ2-7	once	NA
TGTGCCAGCAGGTCCCGCGGGACTAGCGGGAGGATGCAAGAGACCCAGTACTTC	CASRSRGTSGRMQETQYF	TRBV27	TRBJ2-5	NA	TRBD2
TGTGCTAGCAGCCCTTTTATAGCGGGAGGGCTGGCAGAGACCCAGTACTTC	CASSPFIAGGLAETQYF	TRBV7-7	TRBJ2-5	NA	TRBD2
TGTGCCAGCAGCGTAGAGGCTAGCATGACCTACAATGAGCAGTTCTTC	CASSVEASMTYNEQFF	TRBV9	TRBJ2-1	NA	NA